This T cell receptor (beta chain) stems from a study of low-dose radiotherapy and immunotherapy resistance in tumors. CDR1 and CDR2 from the germline V gene are PRHDT and FYEKMQ (reference sequence). Trimming took 6 bases from V and 8 from J; bases not matched to a gene: 9. This CDR3 spans 13 amino acids. It was with a constant-region primer and a V-primer adapter that TCRs were amplified over roughly 19 PCR cycles. Each CDR3 protein is one row after TCRdb ran MiXCR on the reads. The sample includes roughly 50,000 distinct CDR3 sequences, roughly 31% of them seen just once. This clonotype was seen repeatedly, ten times or more. Documented time point: after trial treatment. Treatment noted: LDRT plus nivolumab, ipilimumab, low-dose cyclophosphamide and aspirin (RACIN trial).

The sample in question was PBMCs, obtained after low-dose radiotherapy plus immunotherapy. This receptor was identified in a male donor with rectosigmoid adenocarcinoma. V usage is TRBV13 and J usage is TRBJ1-1; 7 bases match TRBD1. The CDR3 spells CASRRDSLAEAFF. The CDR3, as DNA: TGTGCCAGCAGGCGGGACAGCTTGGCCGAAGCTTTCTTT.